This T cell receptor (beta chain) was sequenced for a study of T cell responses to AZD1222 COVID-19 vaccine. Findings and limits, study-wide: Repertoires were obtained solely post-peak T cell response.

Only in-frame clones appear in the TCRdb table, and some are missing; sequencing was by immunoSEQ multiplex PCR. Here the sample spans some 120,000 clones, around 92% being singletons. As for this clone: Its specificity is unknown.

This clonotype originated in an adult in good health. Sample: peripheral blood, taken on day 0 of AZD1222 vaccination.

The chain's CDR3 is CASRSVAGGYEQYF. The DNA of the CDR3 is TGTGCCAGCAGGTCGGTAGCGGGAGGATACGAGCAGTACTTC. The chain employs TRBV6-5 and TRBJ2-7; 10 nucleotides agree with TRBD2. V was clipped by 6 bases and J by 4 bases; unmatched bases: 6. Germline V gene sequence: CDR1 MNHEY, CDR2 SVGAGI. The CDR3 sequence is 14 residues long.